The present entry profiles one T cell receptor beta chain with its context. No antigen is known for it. The sample originates from a study of T-cell memory formation after mild COVID-19. The overall study: The TCR clusters were mostly specific to one donor. General study findings and limits: Mainly in CM and EM were contracting CD4+ clones; CD8+ were in EMRA. Pre-infection memory already had some responding clones, implying cross-reactive memory joined.

Sample barcodes and UMIs were carried by the TCR alpha and TCR beta cDNA libraries that 5'RACE generated with constant-segment primers. TCRdb reprocessed the 5' RACE reads with MiXCR, giving one entry per CDR3 protein. The sample has about 88,000 distinct CDR3 sequences, roughly 25% seen once. With V trimmed by 8 bases and J by 6 bases, 10 bases remained unmatched. CDR1 is SQVTM and CDR2 is ANQGSEA in the germline V gene. The CDR3 is 13 amino acids. Sequencing was carried out using PBMCs or a T cell subset sorted from them (not recorded which). This rearrangement joins TRBV29-1 to TRBJ2-3, with 8 positions matching TRBD2. The clonotype comes from a man between 18 and 35 years old who had mild COVID-19 (a few samples of this study predate the infection). Cell type and time point are not known. The CDR3 DNA is TGCAGCTTGCTCTCGGTAGCGGGGGATACGCAGTATTTT. The encoded protein is CSLLSVAGDTQYF.